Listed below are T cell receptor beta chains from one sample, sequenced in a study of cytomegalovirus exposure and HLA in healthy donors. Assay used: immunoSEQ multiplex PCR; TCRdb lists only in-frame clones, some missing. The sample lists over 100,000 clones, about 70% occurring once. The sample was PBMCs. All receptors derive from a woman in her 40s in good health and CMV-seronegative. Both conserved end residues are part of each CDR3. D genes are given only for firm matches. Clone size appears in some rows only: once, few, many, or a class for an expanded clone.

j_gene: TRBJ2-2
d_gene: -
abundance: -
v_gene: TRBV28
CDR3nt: TGTGCCAGCAGTCCTGGGCCTGGGACCGGGGAGCTGTTTTTT
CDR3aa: CASSPGPGTGELFF

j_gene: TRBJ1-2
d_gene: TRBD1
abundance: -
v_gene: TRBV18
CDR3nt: TGTGCCAGCTCACCAGAGACAGGGCCCTATGGCTACACCTTC
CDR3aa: CASSPETGPYGYTF

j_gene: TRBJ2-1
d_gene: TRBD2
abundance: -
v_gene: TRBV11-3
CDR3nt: TGTGCCAGCAGTCGCGGGGGGGCGTCCCAGTTCTTC
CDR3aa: CASSRGGASQFF

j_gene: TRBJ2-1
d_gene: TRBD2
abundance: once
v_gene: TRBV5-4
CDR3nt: TGTGCCAGCAGCCGAACTACTAGCGGGGACTACAATGAGCAGTTCTTC
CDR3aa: CASSRTTSGDYNEQFF

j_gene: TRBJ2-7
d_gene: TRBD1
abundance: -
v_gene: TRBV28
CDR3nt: TGTGCCAGCAGTCCCGACAGGGTCCCCTACGAGCAGTACTTC
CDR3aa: CASSPDRVPYEQYF

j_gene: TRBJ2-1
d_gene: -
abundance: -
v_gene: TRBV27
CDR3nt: TGTGCCAGCCTCAACCAGGACAATGAGCAGTTCTTC
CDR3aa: CASLNQDNEQFF

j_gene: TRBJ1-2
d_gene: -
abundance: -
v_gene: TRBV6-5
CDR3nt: TGTGCCAGCAGTTACGCCCCGGGAGCCACCTATGGCTACACCTTC
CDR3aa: CASSYAPGATYGYTF

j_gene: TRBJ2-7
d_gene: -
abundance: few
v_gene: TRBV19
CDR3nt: TGTGCCAGTCAAACCAGTGGCTCCTACGAGCAGTACTTC
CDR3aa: CASQTSGSYEQYF

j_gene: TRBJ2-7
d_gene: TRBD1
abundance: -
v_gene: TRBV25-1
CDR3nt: TGTGCCAGCAGTGAAGCCAGGACAGGGACCTACGAGCAGTACTTC
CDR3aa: CASSEARTGTYEQYF

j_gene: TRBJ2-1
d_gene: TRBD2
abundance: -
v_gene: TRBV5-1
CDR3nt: TGCGCCAGCAGCGGATTAGCGGGGGCCTCGAATGAGCAGTTCTTC
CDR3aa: CASSGLAGASNEQFF

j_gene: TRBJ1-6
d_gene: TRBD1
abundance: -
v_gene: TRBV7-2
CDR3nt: TGTGCCAGCAGCTTAGCGCTAACGGGACAGGGGGCATCGTCCCTCCGCTTT
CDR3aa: CASSLALTGQGASSLRF

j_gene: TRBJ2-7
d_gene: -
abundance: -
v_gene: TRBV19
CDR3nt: TGTGCCAGTAGACGGGATACTTCCTACGAGCAGTACTTC
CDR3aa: CASRRDTSYEQYF

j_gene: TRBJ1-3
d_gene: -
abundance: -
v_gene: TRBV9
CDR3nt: TGTGCCAGCAGCGTAGGCGCAGGGGCTGGAAACACCATATATTTT
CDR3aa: CASSVGAGAGNTIYF

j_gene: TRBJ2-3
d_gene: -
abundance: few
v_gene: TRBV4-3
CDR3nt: TGCGCCAGCAGCCCCCGGGACTGGGGTTCATATACGCAGTATTTT
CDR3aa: CASSPRDWGSYTQYF

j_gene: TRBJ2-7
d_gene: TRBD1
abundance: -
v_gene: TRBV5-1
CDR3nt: TGCGCCAGCAGCTTGGCCCCAACGGGACAGGGGGCACGAGAGCAGTACTTC
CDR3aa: CASSLAPTGQGAREQYF

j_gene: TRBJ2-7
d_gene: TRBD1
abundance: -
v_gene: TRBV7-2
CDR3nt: TGTGCCAGCAGCTTAGCGCGGGACAGGGGCTACGAGCAGTACTTC
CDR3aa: CASSLARDRGYEQYF

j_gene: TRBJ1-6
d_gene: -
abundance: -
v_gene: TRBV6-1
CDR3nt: TGTGCCAGCAGAGGGGGCTATAATTCACCCCTCCACTTT
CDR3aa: CASRGGYNSPLHF

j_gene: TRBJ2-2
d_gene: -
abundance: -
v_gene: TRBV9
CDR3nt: TGTGCCAGCAGCGTAGCCCATACCGGGAACACCGGGGAGCTGTTTTTT
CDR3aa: CASSVAHTGNTGELFF

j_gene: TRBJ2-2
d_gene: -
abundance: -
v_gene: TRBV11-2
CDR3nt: TGTGCCAGCAGCTTAGATCGGGTGCGTCAGGGAAGATACACCGGGGAGCTGTTTTTT
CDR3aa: CASSLDRVRQGRYTGELFF

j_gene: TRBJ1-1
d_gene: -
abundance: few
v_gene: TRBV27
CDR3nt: TGTGCCAGCAGTTTATTGACAGGACTAGGGAACACTGAAGCTTTCTTT
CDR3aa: CASSLLTGLGNTEAFF

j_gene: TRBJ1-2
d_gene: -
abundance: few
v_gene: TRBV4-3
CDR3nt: TGCGCCAGCAGCCAAGGGGGACTCTCCGGTCGGTATGGCTACACCTTC
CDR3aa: CASSQGGLSGRYGYTF

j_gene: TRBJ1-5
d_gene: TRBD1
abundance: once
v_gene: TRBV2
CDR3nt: TGTGCCAGCACGGGACAGGTGATAAATCAGCCCCAGCATTTT
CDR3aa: CASTGQVINQPQHF

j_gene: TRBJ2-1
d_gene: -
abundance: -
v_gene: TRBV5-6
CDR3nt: TGTGCCAGCAGCTTACTTACGTCCGGGACAAGGGAGTTCTTC
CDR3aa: CASSLLTSGTREFF